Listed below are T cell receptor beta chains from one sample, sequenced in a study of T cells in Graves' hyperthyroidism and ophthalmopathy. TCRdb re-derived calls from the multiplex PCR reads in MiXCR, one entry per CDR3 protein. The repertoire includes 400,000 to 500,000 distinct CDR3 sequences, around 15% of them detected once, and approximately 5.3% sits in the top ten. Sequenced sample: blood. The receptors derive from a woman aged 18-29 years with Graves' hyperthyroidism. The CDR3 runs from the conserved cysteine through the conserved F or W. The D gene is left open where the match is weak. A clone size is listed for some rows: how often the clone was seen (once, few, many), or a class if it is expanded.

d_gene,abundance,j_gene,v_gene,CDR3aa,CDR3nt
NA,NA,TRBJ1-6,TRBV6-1,CASSAKGFNSPLHF,TGTGCCAGCAGTGCAAAGGGTTTTAATTCACCCCTCCACTTT
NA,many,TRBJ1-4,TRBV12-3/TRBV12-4,CASSLAQRRPNEKLFF,TGTGCCAGCAGTTTAGCACAGAGGAGGCCTAATGAAAAACTGTTTTTT
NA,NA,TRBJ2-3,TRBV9,CASSVDEGVDTQYF,TGTGCCAGCAGCGTAGACGAAGGGGTGGATACGCAGTATTTT
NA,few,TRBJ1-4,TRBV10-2,CASSEVPRTGKLFF,TGCGCCAGCAGTGAGGTCCCCAGAACGGGAAAACTGTTTTTT
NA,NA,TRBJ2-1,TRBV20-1,CSAQSGQEGRYNEQFF,TGCAGTGCGCAGAGCGGGCAGGAGGGCCGATACAATGAGCAGTTCTTC
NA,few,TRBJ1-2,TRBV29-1,CSVDRLYGYTF,TGCAGCGTTGATAGATTATATGGCTACACCTTC
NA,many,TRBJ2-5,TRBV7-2,CASSLGRGRGIQETQYF,TGTGCCAGCAGCTTAGGTAGGGGCAGGGGAATCCAAGAGACCCAGTACTTC
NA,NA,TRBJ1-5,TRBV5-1,CASSLIRRAFHQPQHF,TGCGCCAGCAGTTTAATTCGACGGGCCTTTCATCAGCCCCAGCATTTT
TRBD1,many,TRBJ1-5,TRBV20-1,CSAHGQGRGNQPQHF,TGCAGTGCTCACGGACAGGGGCGAGGCAATCAGCCCCAGCATTTT
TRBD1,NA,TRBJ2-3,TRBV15,CATSKMTGGADTQYF,TGTGCCACCAGCAAGATGACAGGGGGCGCAGATACGCAGTATTTT
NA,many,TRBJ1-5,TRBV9,CASSVDTGAGEPQHF,TGTGCCAGCAGCGTAGATACGGGGGCTGGAGAGCCCCAGCATTTT
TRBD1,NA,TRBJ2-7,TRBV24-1,CATSDSGQPYEQYF,TGTGCCACCAGTGATTCGGGACAGCCCTACGAGCAGTACTTC
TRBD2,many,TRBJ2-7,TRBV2,CASSGLAGEGRTYEQYF,TGTGCCAGCAGCGGACTAGCGGGAGAGGGGAGGACTTACGAGCAGTACTTC
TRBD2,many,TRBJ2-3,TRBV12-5,CASGPYAGTSGYGGDTQYF,TGTGCTAGTGGTCCATACGCCGGGACTAGCGGATATGGAGGGGATACGCAGTATTTT
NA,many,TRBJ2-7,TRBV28,CASSFTVTASYEQYF,TGTGCCAGCAGTTTTACGGTAACAGCCTCCTACGAGCAGTACTTC
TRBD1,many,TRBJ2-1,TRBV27,CASSLWGQGAHGNEQFF,TGTGCCAGCAGTTTATGGGGACAGGGGGCGCATGGGAATGAGCAGTTCTTC
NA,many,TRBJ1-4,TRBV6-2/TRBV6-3,CASAGTNEKLFF,TGTGCCAGCGCGGGAACTAATGAAAAACTGTTTTTT